Below are 21 T cell receptor beta chains sequenced from a single sample in a study of blood T cell repertoires in COVID-19. The protocol was immunoSEQ multiplex PCR, while the TCRdb copy is restricted to in-frame clones and leaves out a portion. The table lists 55,000 to 80,000 clones, about three quarters of them singletons, with around 9.2% in the top ten. Sample: peripheral blood. Source of these receptors: a human donor in a cohort sampled during active COVID-19.

The chain employs TRBV6-5 and TRBJ1-6; TRBD1 is a possible D gene (5 bases). This CDR3 contains 15 residues. The V and J ends lost 4 bases and 7 bases respectively, with 14 bases between them. Per germline, CDR1 MNHEY and CDR2 SVGAGI. The CDR3 DNA sequence: TGTGCCAGCAGTTTCGCCGGACATGGCAATTCACCCCTCCACTTT. This codes for CASSFAGHGNSPLHF.

V and J are TRBV11-2 and TRBJ2-7; 8 nucleotides line up with TRBD1. Germline V gene lookup returns CDR1 SGHAT and CDR2 FQNNGV. Germline trimming cut 5 bases from V and 2 bases from J; bases unmatched to any gene: 5. CDR3 length: 14 residues. CDR3 coding DNA: TGTGCCAGCAGCCAAGGACAGGGCCCCTACGAGCAGTACTTC. Its translation: CASSQGQGPYEQYF.

V is TRBV6-1 and J is TRBJ2-5; D unresolved. This CDR3 is 14 amino acids long. V was pared by 0 bases and J by 7 bases, with 12 bases between. CDR1 MNHNS and CDR2 SASEGT come from the germline V gene. The CDR3 reads CASSEASGSATQYF. CDR3 coding DNA: TGTGCCAGCAGTGAAGCATCCGGGTCCGCGACCCAGTACTTC.

This clone was observed once. V is TRBV7-2 and J is TRBJ2-1; a weak D match, TRBD2 (5 bases). Trimming took 5 bases from V and 3 from J, leaving 11 bases between them. CDR3 length: 14 amino acids. In germline, CDR1 is SGHTA, CDR2 FQGNSA. The CDR3, as DNA: TGTGCCAGCAGCCCGGGGATCAGCTACAATGAGCAGTTCTTC. It codes for CASSPGISYNEQFF.

This clone was found once. This chain uses TRBV30 with TRBJ2-1; 9 bases are shared with TRBD1. Germline-derived CDR1 and CDR2 are GTSNPN and SVGIG (reference sequence). Trimming removed 2 bases from V and 16 bases from J; junction bases left unmatched: 6. The CDR3 has 11 residues. CDR3 DNA: TGTGCCTGGAGTACAGGGGGCAGCGGCTTCTTC. As protein: CAWSTGGSGFF.

The chain links TRBV11-2 to TRBJ1-1, with D hard to call. Germline CDR1 is SGHAT and CDR2 is FQNNGV. Trimming left V 6 bases short and J 3 bases short, with 8 bases between. The CDR3 loop spans 12 amino acids. This CDR3 reads CASSRGYTEAFF. CDR3 DNA sequence: TGTGCCAGCAGTCGGGGTTACACTGAAGCTTTCTTT.

V and J are TRBV3-1 (or the pseudogene TRBV3-2) and TRBJ1-4; D remains unclear. CDR1 LGHDT and CDR2 YNNKEL come from the germline V gene (reference sequence). The V end was cut by 2 bases, the J end by 8 bases, with 12 bases between. CDR3 length equals 14 residues. The CDR3 coding sequence is TGTGCCAGCAGCCAATTTGCGGTGGAGGAAAAACTGTTTTTT. Amino acid sequence: CASSQFAVEEKLFF.

The chain uses TRBV2 and TRBJ2-3; TRBD2 aligns across 10 bases. Trimming took 7 bases from V and 1 from J; bases not matched to a gene: 8. The CDR3 is 16 residues long. The germline V gene encodes CDR1 SNHLY and CDR2 FYNNEI. CDR3 DNA: TGTGCCAGCAACCCCCGGGGGACTAGCGGCACAGATACGCAGTATTTT. This codes for CASNPRGTSGTDTQYF.

This chain links TRBV4-1 with TRBJ2-1; 9 bases are shared with TRBD2. The V and J ends lost 4 bases and 3 bases, in that order; junction bases with no gene match: 13. CDR1 MGHRA and CDR2 YSYEKL come from the germline V gene. The CDR3 contains 18 residues. The CDR3 is CASSPGWREGLVYNEQFF. CDR3 nucleotide sequence: TGCGCCAGCAGCCCCGGGTGGCGGGAGGGCCTCGTCTACAATGAGCAGTTCTTC.

This chain connects TRBV27 to TRBJ2-3; 13 positions agree with TRBD2. Germline CDR1 and CDR2: MNHEY and SMNVEV (reference sequence). The CDR3 spans 17 residues. V was clipped by 5 bases and J by 3 bases; unmatched bases: 8. CDR3 DNA: TGTGCCAGCAGTCCAACTAGCGGGAGGGCTCATACAGATACGCAGTATTTT. Its protein product is CASSPTSGRAHTDTQYF.

The CDR3 nucleotides are TGTGCCAGCAGTTTATTAAATTCTGAAGCTTTCTTT. Its translation: CASSLLNSEAFF. This rearrangement joins TRBV28 to TRBJ1-1; no clear D. CDR1 MDHEN and CDR2 SYDVKM come from the germline V gene. Trimming removed 1 base from V and 6 bases from J, with 6 bases in between. This CDR3 is 12 amino acids long.

This sequence joins TRBV5-5 and TRBJ2-1; 10 bases match TRBD2. V gave up 4 bases and J gave up 6 bases; unmatched junction bases: 10. CDR1 and CDR2 (germline): SGHKS, YYEKEE (reference sequence). The CDR3 length is 16 residues. The chain's CDR3 is CASSLAPGLASNEQFF. CDR3 nucleotides: TGTGCCAGCAGCCTGGCACCGGGACTAGCGAGCAATGAGCAGTTCTTC.

The chain joins TRBV3-1 (or the pseudogene TRBV3-2) to TRBJ1-5; possibly TRBD1 for D (5 bases). The ends were cut back, 0 bases at V and 2 bases at J, with 8 bases in the middle. Germline lookup yields CDR1 LGHDT and CDR2 YNNKEL (reference sequence). The CDR3 has 15 amino acids. This chain's CDR3 is CASSQDPGRNQPQHF. CDR3 sequence (DNA): TGTGCCAGCAGCCAAGATCCAGGGCGCAATCAGCCCCAGCATTTT.

The CDR3 sequence: CASSEERDADEQYF. In nucleotides, the CDR3 is TGCGCCAGCAGTGAAGAGCGGGACGCTGACGAGCAGTACTTC. The V call is TRBV10-1, the J call TRBJ2-7, with TRBD2 matching 7 bases. V shed 3 bases, J shed 5 bases, and the junction held 7 bases outside the gene matches. CDR3 length: 14 amino acids. Per the germline V gene, CDR1 is WNHNN and CDR2 is SYGVQD (reference sequence).

The CDR3 is CASSLVRTGELFF. For the CDR3, the DNA is TGTGCCAGCAGCTTAGTGAGAACCGGGGAGCTGTTTTTT. V usage is TRBV7-8 and J usage is TRBJ2-2; D is unresolved. V dropped 1 base and J dropped 5 bases, with 5 bases sitting between them. Germline lookup yields CDR1 SGHVS and CDR2 FQNEAQ. This CDR3 has 13 residues.

V and J are TRBV28 and TRBJ2-5; a weak D match, TRBD2 (5 bases). This CDR3 has 12 amino acids. V shed 4 bases and J shed 2 bases, with 5 bases lying between them. The germline CDR1 and CDR2 sequences are MDHEN and SYDVKM. This CDR3 is CASSWEQETQYF. In DNA form, the CDR3 reads TGTGCCAGCAGTTGGGAGCAAGAGACCCAGTACTTC.

The V and J genes are TRBV28 and TRBJ1-1; possible D gene TRBD1, 5 bases. This CDR3 contains 14 residues. Germline assignment: CDR1 MDHEN and CDR2 SYDVKM. Trimming left V 5 bases short and J 6 bases short, with 16 bases between. The CDR3 sequence is CASSGLQVIAEAFF. In DNA form, the CDR3 reads TGTGCCAGCAGTGGTTTACAGGTTATCGCTGAAGCTTTCTTT. Full variable domain (remainder filled in from reference TRBV28 and TRBJ1-1): DVKVTQSSRYLVKRTGEKVFLECVQDMDHENMFWYRQDPGLGLRLIYFSYDVKMKEKGDIPEGYSVSREKKERFSLILESASTNQTSMYLCASSGLQVIAEAFFGQGTRLTVV.

The rearrangement uses TRBV15 and TRBJ1-1; D is ambiguous. V gave up 5 bases and J gave up 0 bases, with 10 bases separating them. Germline CDR1 reads LNHNV; CDR2 reads YYDKDF (reference sequence). This CDR3 contains 14 residues. The CDR3 nucleotides are TGTGCCACCAGCGTCGACGACATGAACACTGAAGCTTTCTTT. It specifies CATSVDDMNTEAFF.

The chain is built from TRBV6-6 and TRBJ1-1, with D possibly being TRBD1 (5 bases). The CDR3 runs to 14 residues. Germline V gene sequence: CDR1 MNHNY, CDR2 SVGAGI (reference sequence). V lost 0 bases, J lost 3 bases, and 8 bases lay in between. CDR3 sequence (DNA): TGTGCCAGCAGTTACTCGGGGGGGGACACTGAAGCTTTCTTT. This translates into CASSYSGGDTEAFF.

V is TRBV27 and J is TRBJ1-1, with TRBD1 matching 7 bases. The CDR3 is made up of 15 amino acids. Trimming removed 4 bases from V and 1 base from J; junction bases left unmatched: 6. The germline V gene has CDR1 MNHEY and CDR2 SMNVEV (reference sequence). CDR3 nucleotides: TGTGCCAGCAGTTCTTTGGGGACAGCGAACACTGAAGCTTTCTTT. It yields the protein CASSSLGTANTEAFF.

This chain links TRBV29-1 with TRBJ2-3; the D gene is possibly TRBD1 (5 bases). This CDR3 is 12 amino acids long. Germline loops: CDR1 SQVTM, CDR2 ANQGSEA. Deletions cut 4 bases from V and 5 bases from J, with 10 bases between. The chain's CDR3 is CSVGQGIDTQYF. CDR3 DNA: TGCAGCGTTGGTCAGGGAATAGATACGCAGTATTTT.